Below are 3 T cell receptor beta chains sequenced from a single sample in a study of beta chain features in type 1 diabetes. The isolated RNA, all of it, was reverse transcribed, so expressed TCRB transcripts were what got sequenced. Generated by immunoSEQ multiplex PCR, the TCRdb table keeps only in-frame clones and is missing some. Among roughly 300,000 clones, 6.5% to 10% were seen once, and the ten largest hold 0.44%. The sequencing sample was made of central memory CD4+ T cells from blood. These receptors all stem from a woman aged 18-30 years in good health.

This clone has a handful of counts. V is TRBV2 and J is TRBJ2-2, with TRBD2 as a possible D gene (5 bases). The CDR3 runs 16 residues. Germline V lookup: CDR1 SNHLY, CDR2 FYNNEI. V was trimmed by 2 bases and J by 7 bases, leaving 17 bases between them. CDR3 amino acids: CASSELGLAINGELFF. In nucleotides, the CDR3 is TGTGCCAGCAGTGAATTAGGGCTAGCCATAAACGGGGAGCTGTTTTTT.

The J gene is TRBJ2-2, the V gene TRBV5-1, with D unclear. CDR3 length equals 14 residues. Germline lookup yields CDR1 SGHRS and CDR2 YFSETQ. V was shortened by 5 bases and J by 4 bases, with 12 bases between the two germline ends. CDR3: CASRSRPGTGELFF. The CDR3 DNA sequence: TGCGCCAGCAGAAGTCGGCCGGGCACCGGGGAGCTGTTTTTT. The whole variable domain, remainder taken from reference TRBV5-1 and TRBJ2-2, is KAGVTQTPRYLIKTRGQQVTLSCSPISGHRSVSWYQQTPGQGLQFLFEYFSETQRNKGNFPGRFSGRQFSNSRSEMNVSTLELGDSALYLCASRSRPGTGELFFGEGSRLTVL.

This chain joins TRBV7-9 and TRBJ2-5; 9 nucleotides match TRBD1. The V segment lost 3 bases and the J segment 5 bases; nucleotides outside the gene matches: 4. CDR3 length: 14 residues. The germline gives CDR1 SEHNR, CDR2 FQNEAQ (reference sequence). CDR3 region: CASSFGQGRETQYF. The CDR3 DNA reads TGTGCCAGCAGCTTCGGACAGGGGAGGGAGACCCAGTACTTC.